This TCR beta chain was retrieved from a study of monozygotic twins with inflammatory bowel disease. Broader study findings: Differing T cell subtypes remained indistinguishable. TCRbeta inverse Simpson diversity was decreased in IBD patients versus healthy co-twins.

Blood was collected, more than 2 ml per donor. Without any T cell sorting, total RNA was isolated from whole blood. As regards this clonotype: Its antigen is unknown.

The CDR3 totals 12 residues. Germline V gives CDR1 SGHRS, CDR2 YFSETQ. For each CDR3 protein, TCRdb gives one entry from its re-call of the 5' RACE reads, without DNA. Its clone listing holds 400,000 or so distinct CDR3 sequences. Sequencing input: blood. This receptor was obtained from a human donor with ulcerative colitis or Crohn's disease, or a healthy co-twin of an affected twin (not recorded which). The rearrangement joins TRBV5-1 to TRBJ2-5. This chain's CDR3 is CASSLTGETQYF.